The 16 T cell receptor beta chains below come from one sample, sequenced in a study of shared clonotypes between healthy human individuals. Produced via immunoSEQ multiplex PCR; TCRdb's table is partial and in-frame only. The top ten clones hold 1.5% to 2% of a sample with about 2,200,000 clones, roughly 91% of them seen once. CD8 cells classed as naive were CD45RO-negative and positively selected for CCR7, excluding terminally differentiated effector memory CD45RA+ cells. The sequenced sample consisted of naive CD8+ T cells from PBMCs. These receptor sequences come from a young man in good health. Some clones in this sample may be carry-over from other donors' samples.

This chain links TRBV19 with TRBJ1-4; TRBD1 might be the D (5 bases). The CDR3 length is 12 residues. The V gene lost 11 bases and the J gene lost 10 bases, with 17 bases spanning the gap. Germline V gene lookup returns CDR1 LNHDA and CDR2 SQIVND (reference sequence). In DNA, the CDR3 is TGTGCCGTGGAGGGGCCTCAAGGAAAACTGTTTTTT. Translated: CAVEGPQGKLFF. Filled out from reference TRBV19 and TRBJ1-4, the complete variable domain reads DGGITQSPKYLFRKEGQNVTLSCEQNLNHDAMYWYRQDPGQGLRLIYYSQIVNDFQKGDIAEGYSVSREKKESFPLTVTSAQKNPTAFYLCAVEGPQGKLFFGSGTQLSVL.

The chain uses TRBV15 and TRBJ2-7, with 9 bases lining up with TRBD1. V lost 8 bases and J lost 0; bases outside the gene matches: 14. Germline assignment: CDR1 LNHNV and CDR2 YYDKDF (reference sequence). The CDR3 has 17 amino acids. The DNA for the CDR3 is TGTGCCACCTCAGGGACAGGGTTCCCGGGAGCCTCCTACGAGCAGTACTTC. Translation gives CATSGTGFPGASYEQYF.

A single count supports this clone. The chain uses TRBV28 and TRBJ2-7; 7 nucleotides align to TRBD1. Germline trimming cut 6 bases from V and 8 bases from J; bases unmatched to any gene: 13. From germline, CDR1 is MDHEN and CDR2 SYDVKM. The CDR3 has 14 residues. The CDR3 region has the DNA TGTGCCAGCAGGGATACAGGGGAAGACGACCAGCAGTACTTC. As protein: CASRDTGEDDQQYF.

As to this clone: The sample carries other DNA sequences with the same CDR3. The chain couples TRBV27 to TRBJ1-5; 7 nucleotides agree with TRBD1. The CDR3 is 15 amino acids. V lost 6 bases to trimming and J lost 1 base; unmatched junction nucleotides: 6. Per the germline V gene, CDR1 is MNHEY and CDR2 is SMNVEV (reference sequence). The CDR3 protein is CASSPTGLSNQPQHF. CDR3 DNA sequence: TGTGCCAGCAGCCCGACAGGGCTAAGCAATCAGCCCCAGCATTTT.

The chain uses TRBV27 and TRBJ2-2; TRBD1 matches 8 bases. V was pared by 5 bases and J by 5 bases, with 7 bases of the junction left unmatched. The CDR3 extends over 15 amino acids. CDR1 and CDR2 from the germline V gene are MNHEY and SMNVEV (reference sequence). Here the CDR3 reads CASSGIQGVTGELFF. CDR3 DNA: TGTGCCAGCAGTGGGATACAGGGGGTTACCGGGGAGCTGTTTTTT.

Regarding this clone: Within the sample, other DNA sequences also encode this same CDR3. V and J are TRBV7-3 and TRBJ1-1; unclear D gene. Germline V CDR1 and CDR2: SGHTA, FQGTGA. V was trimmed by 2 bases and J by 8 bases, leaving 6 bases between them. The CDR3 runs 11 residues. CDR3 residues: CASSLGGEAFF. The CDR3 nucleotides are TGTGCCAGCAGCTTAGGCGGGGAAGCTTTCTTT.

This sequence joins TRBV15 and TRBJ1-2; no firm D call. This CDR3 is built from 16 residues. Trimming took 0 bases from V and 0 from J, leaving 11 bases between them. The germline gives CDR1 LNHNV, CDR2 YYDKDF (reference sequence). This chain's CDR3 is CATSRDRAEPNYGYTF. In nucleotides, the CDR3 is TGTGCCACCAGCAGAGATAGGGCTGAGCCTAACTATGGCTACACCTTC.

The V and J genes are TRBV9 and TRBJ2-6; D is possibly TRBD2 (6 bases). The CDR3 totals 20 residues. Germline lookup yields CDR1 SGDLS and CDR2 YYNGEE. V was pared by 0 bases and J by 0 bases, with 19 bases between. The CDR3 is CASSVVESAGTFSGANVLTF. Here the CDR3 DNA reads TGTGCCAGCAGCGTAGTCGAGTCGGCGGGAACTTTCTCTGGGGCCAACGTCCTGACTTTC.

The chain employs TRBV11-2 and TRBJ2-3, with TRBD2 identical over 12 bases. The germline V gene has CDR1 SGHAT and CDR2 FQNNGV. This CDR3 spans 17 amino acids. V shed 5 bases and J 2 bases; nucleotides not matched to a gene: 8. The CDR3 bases are TGTGCCAGCAGCCTACTGCTAGCGGGAGGGCCCACAGATACGCAGTATTTT. This encodes CASSLLLAGGPTDTQYF.

This rearrangement joins TRBV19 to TRBJ2-3; D is unresolved. Germline CDR1 reads LNHDA; CDR2 reads SQIVND (reference sequence). The CDR3 is made up of 13 amino acids. Trimming removed 6 bases at V and 4 bases at J, with 11 bases between. CDR3: CASSLERSDTQYF. In DNA, the CDR3 is TGTGCCAGTAGCCTAGAAAGGTCAGATACGCAGTATTTT.

V usage is TRBV5-1 and J usage is TRBJ2-7, with D perhaps TRBD1 (6 bases). CDR1 and CDR2 from the germline V gene are SGHRS and YFSETQ. Trimming removed 4 bases at V and 3 bases at J, with 23 bases between. The CDR3 has 17 amino acids. The CDR3 coding sequence is TGCGCCAGCAGCCCCCTGGGACAAGTCCTAGGGGTCTACGAGCAGTACTTC. This encodes CASSPLGQVLGVYEQYF.

V usage is TRBV5-1 and J usage is TRBJ2-1; the match to TRBD2 covers 10 bases. V was clipped by 1 base and J by 1 base; unmatched bases: 8. The CDR3 runs 18 residues. Looked up from germline, CDR1 is SGHRS and CDR2 is YFSETQ. The CDR3 sequence: CASSLSSGRAVSYNEQFF. CDR3 DNA sequence: TGCGCCAGCAGCTTGTCGAGCGGGAGGGCCGTGTCCTACAATGAGCAGTTCTTC.

V is TRBV11-2 and J is TRBJ2-1; TRBD2 matches at 9 bases. The CDR3 is made up of 15 amino acids. After removal of 4 bases from V and 7 bases from J, the junction contained 8 bases not matched to a gene. CDR1 is SGHAT, CDR2 FQNNGV, per germline. In DNA, the CDR3 is TGTGCCAGCAGCTCACGGGGACTAGCTGGTAATGAGCAGTTCTTC. Protein sequence: CASSSRGLAGNEQFF.

The rearrangement links TRBV4-3 to TRBJ1-2, with a possible D match to TRBD1 (6 bases). The V gene's germline CDR1 is LGHNA and CDR2 YSLEER. The CDR3 totals 14 residues. Trimming took 0 bases from V and 7 from J, leaving 12 bases between them. The CDR3 nucleotides read TGCGCCAGCAGCCAAGAGGCCAGGGGCATTGGCTACACCTTC. Translated: CASSQEARGIGYTF.

V usage is TRBV27 and J usage is TRBJ2-7; D not certain. From germline, CDR1 is MNHEY and CDR2 SMNVEV (reference sequence). Trimming left V 3 bases short and J 6 bases short, with 0 bases between. The CDR3 length is 9 residues. Written as DNA, the CDR3 is TGTGCCAGCAGTTTCGAGCAGTACTTC. Its translation: CASSFEQYF.

The chain uses TRBV30 and TRBJ1-1; the D is unclear. V lost 5 bases and J lost 5, with 15 bases in between. Germline CDR1 reads GTSNPN; CDR2 reads SVGIG (reference sequence). The CDR3 runs to 13 residues. The CDR3 region has the DNA TGTGCCTGGTTCCCCCGCGGTGGTACTGAAGCTTTCTTT. Its protein product is CAWFPRGGTEAFF.